This is a list of T cell receptor beta chains from one sample in a study of blood T cells in healthy people across ages. MiXCR, applied by TCRdb to the 5' RACE reads, yields one record per CDR3 protein. The sample has 1.6 million or so distinct CDR3 sequences, around 35% seen once. The specimen was blood. The receptors originated from a woman in her 30s in good health. Both conserved end residues are part of each CDR3. The order of the fields is clone size, J gene, D gene, V gene, CDR3 DNA, CDR3 protein. The D gene is left open where the match is weak. Clone size is shown for a subset of rows, as once, few, many or a class of expanded clone.

size: -
J: TRBJ2-7
D: TRBD2
V: TRBV5-1
DNA: TGCGCCAGCAGCTCCCTTAGCGGGAGGGGTTACGAGCAGTACTTC
CDR3: CASSSLSGRGYEQYF

size: -
J: TRBJ2-1
D: TRBD2
V: TRBV2
DNA: TGTGCCAGCAGTGAAATCCTAGCGGCCTACAATGAGCAGTTCTTC
CDR3: CASSEILAAYNEQFF

size: -
J: TRBJ2-1
D: TRBD2
V: TRBV6-5
DNA: TGTGCCAGCTCTTCCGGGACTAGCGGGAAATATGAGCAGTTCTTC
CDR3: CASSSGTSGKYEQFF

size: -
J: TRBJ1-4
D: TRBD1
V: TRBV7-7
DNA: TGTGCCAGCAGCTCAAACAGGGGGCGAGGAGAAAAACTGTTTTTT
CDR3: CASSSNRGRGEKLFF

size: few
J: TRBJ2-3
D: -
V: TRBV9
DNA: TGTGCCAGCAGCGTAGCAGGGGAAGATACGCAGTATTTT
CDR3: CASSVAGEDTQYF

size: -
J: TRBJ1-4
D: -
V: TRBV29-1
DNA: TGCAGCGCTGGGGACAAGAATGAAAAACTGTTTTTT
CDR3: CSAGDKNEKLFF

size: many
J: TRBJ2-7
D: TRBD2
V: TRBV29-1
DNA: TGCAGCGCTTTACTAGCGGGAGAAGCGTACGAGCAGTACTTC
CDR3: CSALLAGEAYEQYF

size: -
J: TRBJ2-1
D: TRBD2
V: TRBV20-1
DNA: TGCAGTGCTAGAGACCTAGCGGTTTACAATGAGCAGTTCTTC
CDR3: CSARDLAVYNEQFF

size: -
J: TRBJ1-1
D: -
V: TRBV28
DNA: TGTGCCAGCAGTTCCGGCGGGGTTGAAGCTTTCTTT
CDR3: CASSSGGVEAFF

size: -
J: TRBJ1-1
D: TRBD1
V: TRBV7-6
DNA: TGTGCCAGCAGCTTAGAGCAGGGGGCGCGGGCTGAAGCTTTCTTT
CDR3: CASSLEQGARAEAFF

size: many
J: TRBJ1-1
D: -
V: TRBV2
DNA: TGTGCCAGCAGTGGAGGGGGCACTGAAGCTTTCTTT
CDR3: CASSGGGTEAFF

size: few
J: TRBJ1-1
D: -
V: TRBV7-9
DNA: TGTGCCAGCAGCGAGGGGCGGAGCACTGAAGCTTTCTTT
CDR3: CASSEGRSTEAFF

size: -
J: TRBJ2-3
D: -
V: TRBV20-1
DNA: TGCAGTGCCTCTACGGGGCCACCCACAGATACGCAGTATTTT
CDR3: CSASTGPPTDTQYF

size: few
J: TRBJ2-3
D: -
V: TRBV7-9
DNA: TGTGCCAGCAGCCCCGGGAGAGGTAACACAGATACGCAGTATTTT
CDR3: CASSPGRGNTDTQYF

size: -
J: TRBJ1-5
D: -
V: TRBV20-1
DNA: TGCAGTGCTAGAGACGAAGGGTTTGAGCCCCAGCATTTT
CDR3: CSARDEGFEPQHF

size: -
J: TRBJ2-7
D: -
V: TRBV20-1
DNA: TGCAGTGCTAGAGGGGAGCGGAAGGGCCCTAGCGAGCAGTACTTC
CDR3: CSARGERKGPSEQYF

size: -
J: TRBJ1-1
D: -
V: TRBV4-1
DNA: TGCGCCAGCAGCCAAGGGGGGGGCTTGAACACTGAAGCTTTCTTT
CDR3: CASSQGGGLNTEAFF

size: -
J: TRBJ2-7
D: TRBD2
V: TRBV20-1
DNA: TGCAGTGCTGGTTCAAGCGGGACTAGCGGACCCTACGAGCAGTACTTC
CDR3: CSAGSSGTSGPYEQYF

size: -
J: TRBJ2-7
D: -
V: TRBV2
DNA: TGTGCCAGCACGGGGAACCTCTACCTCGAGCAGTACTTC
CDR3: CASTGNLYLEQYF

size: -
J: TRBJ2-7
D: -
V: TRBV10-3
DNA: TGTGCCATCGGGGGAAGTAGGACTAACTCCTACGAGCAGTACTTC
CDR3: CAIGGSRTNSYEQYF

size: -
J: TRBJ1-5
D: -
V: TRBV6-1
DNA: TGTGCCAGCAGTGAAGGGCCCGGATCGCCGCCTCAGCCCCAGCATTTT
CDR3: CASSEGPGSPPQPQHF

size: -
J: TRBJ2-5
D: -
V: TRBV7-3
DNA: TGTGCCAGCAGCTTAACGGGACCTGGCGTCCGAGAGACCCAGTACTTC
CDR3: CASSLTGPGVRETQYF

size: -
J: TRBJ2-3
D: -
V: TRBV27
DNA: TGTGCCAGCAGTTTCTGGCCCACAGATACGCAGTATTTT
CDR3: CASSFWPTDTQYF

size: -
J: TRBJ1-2
D: -
V: TRBV7-2
DNA: TGTGCCAGCAGCTTGTACGACAGAAACTATGGCTACACCTTC
CDR3: CASSLYDRNYGYTF

size: few
J: TRBJ2-7
D: -
V: TRBV5-4
DNA: TGTGCCAGCAGGCCGGGCCCGCGGTATACCTACGAGCAGTACTTC
CDR3: CASRPGPRYTYEQYF

size: few
J: TRBJ2-1
D: TRBD2
V: TRBV5-1
DNA: TGCGCCAGCAGCTTGGCCCAGGGACTACTTTATGAGCAGTTCTTC
CDR3: CASSLAQGLLYEQFF

size: few
J: TRBJ2-1
D: -
V: TRBV28
DNA: TGTGCCAGCAGTCCAGAGGACGAACACCATAGGAATGAGCAGTTCTTC
CDR3: CASSPEDEHHRNEQFF

size: -
J: TRBJ2-7
D: -
V: TRBV12-3/TRBV12-4
DNA: TGTGCCAGCAGTTTGGAGAGAGACGAGCAGTACTTC
CDR3: CASSLERDEQYF

size: -
J: TRBJ2-3
D: TRBD2
V: TRBV12-3/TRBV12-4
DNA: TGTGCCAGCAGTTCCCGGGGAGGGAGAGCAGATACGCAGTATTTT
CDR3: CASSSRGGRADTQYF

size: few
J: TRBJ2-1
D: TRBD2
V: TRBV20-1
DNA: TGCAGTGCTAGGTCCGGGGGGTGGCGCTCCTACAATGAGCAGTTCTTC
CDR3: CSARSGGWRSYNEQFF

size: -
J: TRBJ2-7
D: TRBD2
V: TRBV28
DNA: TGTGCCAGCAGTAAAGCGGGAGGGCTCTACGAGCAGTACTTC
CDR3: CASSKAGGLYEQYF

size: -
J: TRBJ2-1
D: TRBD1
V: TRBV20-1
DNA: TGCAGTGCTAGATCAGCCGGGACAGGGATTTACAATGAGCAGTTCTTC
CDR3: CSARSAGTGIYNEQFF

size: few
J: TRBJ1-1
D: -
V: TRBV25-1
DNA: TGTGCCAGCAGTTTCGCTAACACTGAAGCTTTCTTT
CDR3: CASSFANTEAFF

size: -
J: TRBJ2-1
D: TRBD2
V: TRBV3-1
DNA: TGTGCCAGCAGCCAAGTGGGACTAGGTTTGAATGAGCAGTTCTTC
CDR3: CASSQVGLGLNEQFF